These 20 T cell receptor beta chains came from one sample sequenced in a study of OX40 agonist ivuxolimab in advanced cancers. Profiled with immunoSEQ multiplex PCR; TCRdb holds only in-frame clones, not every one. The data show 40,000 to 50,000 clones, around 90% seen once. The sequencing here drew on CD4+ or CD8+ T cells sorted from blood, taken in a trial of the OX40 agonist ivuxolimab. These receptors were obtained from an adult with an advanced solid tumor such as melanoma, head and neck, liver or kidney cancer.

This clone appeared once. The chain is built from TRBV5-1 and TRBJ2-4, with D possibly being TRBD1 (6 bases). CDR3 length: 13 amino acids. In germline, CDR1 is SGHRS, CDR2 YFSETQ. V was trimmed by 5 bases and J by 7 bases, leaving 13 bases between them. The CDR3 DNA follows: TGCGCCAGCAGGCTCCGGACAGAGAACATTCAGTACTTC. It specifies CASRLRTENIQYF.

The rearrangement joins TRBV12-5 to TRBJ1-5, with TRBD1 identical over 8 bases. The CDR3 has 15 amino acids. Per germline, CDR1 LGHNT and CDR2 FRNRAP. The J segment lost 0 bases and the V segment lost 6 bases, leaving 4 bases of the junction unmatched. Here the CDR3 reads CASGRQGYSNQPQHF. Written as DNA, the CDR3 is TGTGCTAGTGGCCGACAGGGGTATAGCAATCAGCCCCAGCATTTT. Using reference TRBV12-5 and TRBJ1-5 for the parts outside the CDR3, the full variable domain is DARVTQTPRHKVTEMGQEVTMRCQPILGHNTVFWYRQTMMQGLELLAYFRNRAPLDDSGMPKDRFSAEMPDATLATLKIQPSEPRDSAVYFCASGRQGYSNQPQHFGDGTRLSIL.

The CDR3 bases are TGTGCCAGCAGCTTGGCATTGAACACCGGGGAGCTGTTTTTT. As protein: CASSLALNTGELFF. V is TRBV5-6 and J is TRBJ2-2; no clear D gene. The CDR3 loop spans 14 amino acids. V was clipped by 0 bases and J by 1 base, with 4 bases between them. In germline, CDR1 is SGHDT, CDR2 YYEEEE.

This chain connects TRBV11-3 to TRBJ1-3; weak D call: TRBD1 (5 bases). The CDR3 consists of 15 residues. In germline, CDR1 is SGHNT, CDR2 YENEEA. Trimming took off 1 base at V and 0 bases at J, with 7 bases between the two ends. The CDR3 spells CASSLGDGSGNTIYF. The CDR3 coding sequence is TGTGCCAGCAGCTTAGGGGACGGCTCTGGAAACACCATATATTTT.

This clone appeared once. V usage is TRBV7-2 and J usage is TRBJ2-3; D is possibly TRBD2 (6 bases). Germline CDR1 SGHTA, CDR2 FQGNSA. V gave up 2 bases and J gave up 0 bases, with 9 bases separating them. This CDR3 contains 15 residues. The CDR3 is CASSLLALSTDTQYF. The CDR3 coding sequence is TGTGCCAGCAGCTTACTAGCGTTAAGCACAGATACGCAGTATTTT.

The J gene is TRBJ2-2, the V gene TRBV7-9, with no clear D. CDR3 length equals 13 residues. The germline gives CDR1 SEHNR, CDR2 FQNEAQ (reference sequence). V was trimmed by 1 base and J by 6 bases, leaving 6 bases between them. This CDR3 reads CASSLDGAGELFF. CDR3 in DNA: TGTGCCAGCAGCTTAGATGGGGCCGGGGAGCTGTTTTTT.

J is TRBJ1-1 and V is TRBV11-3; 10 bases map to TRBD1. Trimming at V came to 4 bases and at J to 3 bases, leaving 2 bases not matched to a gene. The germline V gene has CDR1 SGHNT and CDR2 YENEEA. This CDR3 has 14 residues. The CDR3 coding sequence is TGTGCCAGCAGCTCGGGACAGGGGTACACTGAAGCTTTCTTT. This translates into CASSSGQGYTEAFF.

In its sample, this clone was seen a few times. The CDR3 region has the DNA TGTGCCAGCAGCTCGTGGACTAGCGGGGGCTACGAGCAGTACTTC. It codes for CASSSWTSGGYEQYF. The chain combines TRBV7-2 with TRBJ2-7, with 13 bases aligning to TRBD2. The CDR3 length is 15 residues. Trimming took 4 bases from V and 3 from J; bases not matched to a gene: 3. CDR1 and CDR2 (germline): SGHTA, FQGNSA. Complete variable domain (other parts from reference TRBV7-2 and TRBJ2-7): GAGVSQSPSNKVTEKGKDVELRCDPISGHTALYWYRQSLGQGLEFLIYFQGNSAPDKSGLPSDRFSAERTGGSVSTLTIQRTQQEDSAVYLCASSSWTSGGYEQYFGPGTRLTVT.

J is TRBJ1-5 and V is TRBV2, with D uncertain. Germline CDR1 reads SNHLY; CDR2 reads FYNNEI. V lost 8 bases, J lost 4 bases, and 12 bases lay in between. The CDR3 contains 13 residues. CDR3 sequence reads: CASLRSVNQPQHF. The CDR3 bases are TGTGCCAGCCTCCGTTCAGTTAATCAGCCCCAGCATTTT.

The genes are TRBV4-2 and TRBJ1-2; no clear D. The CDR3 spans 13 residues. The germline CDR1 and CDR2 sequences are LGHNA and YNFKEQ. V was clipped by 1 base and J by 5 bases, with 8 bases between them. The chain's CDR3 is CASSQVPVYGYTF. The CDR3 nucleotides are TGTGCCAGCAGCCAAGTACCCGTATATGGCTACACCTTC.

The chain's CDR3 is CASSQGTAGTEAFF. CDR3 nucleotide sequence: TGTGCCAGCAGCCAAGGGACCGCCGGCACTGAAGCTTTCTTT. The V gene is TRBV7-3, the J gene TRBJ1-1; TRBD1 might be the D (5 bases). Trimming removed 5 bases at V and 4 bases at J, with 14 bases between. Per germline, CDR1 SGHTA and CDR2 FQGTGA. The CDR3 consists of 14 residues.

The CDR3 spells CASSLALAPNTEAFF. The CDR3 coding sequence is TGTGCCAGCAGCTTAGCGCTTGCCCCGAACACTGAAGCTTTCTTT. The V gene is TRBV7-9, the J gene TRBJ1-1; D gene uncertain. This CDR3 contains 15 residues. V lost 0 bases and J lost 1, with 9 bases in between. Germline CDR1 and CDR2: SEHNR and FQNEAQ (reference sequence).

CDR3 region: CASTGGWAMNTEAFF. The CDR3 coding sequence is TGTGCCAGCACCGGGGGGTGGGCCATGAACACTGAAGCTTTCTTT. The chain employs TRBV5-4 and TRBJ1-1, with D tentatively TRBD1 (5 bases). Trimming took 6 bases from V and 0 from J, leaving 15 bases between them. The CDR3 is 15 amino acids. The V gene's germline CDR1 is SGHNT and CDR2 YYREEE (reference sequence).

The J gene is TRBJ2-1, the V gene TRBV9; D perhaps matches TRBD2 (5 bases). Trimming took off 4 bases at V and 5 bases at J, with 16 bases between the two ends. The germline V gene encodes CDR1 SGDLS and CDR2 YYNGEE. There are 15 residues in the CDR3. CDR3 coding DNA: TGTGCCAGCAGCCAGACTTTCCGGGGTGACAATGAGCAGTTCTTC. It is translated as CASSQTFRGDNEQFF.

This chain joins TRBV9 and TRBJ1-4; D is possibly TRBD1 (5 bases). The V gene's germline CDR1 is SGDLS and CDR2 YYNGEE. The length of the CDR3 is 15 residues. Deletions cut 3 bases from V and 0 bases from J, with 9 bases between. The DNA of the CDR3 is TGTGCCAGCAGCGGATCAGGGTCAACTAATGAAAAACTGTTTTTT. It specifies CASSGSGSTNEKLFF.

The chain has TRBV20-1 and TRBJ1-2, with D perhaps matching TRBD1 (6 bases). The germline V gene encodes CDR1 DFQATT and CDR2 SNEGSKA (reference sequence). Trimming pared 6 bases from V and 5 bases from J, leaving 10 bases between. CDR3 length equals 11 residues. As DNA, the CDR3 is TGCAGTGCCCCCGGGACATATGGCTACACCTTC. It codes for CSAPGTYGYTF.

This chain connects TRBV7-2 to TRBJ2-1, with no clear D. V lost 1 base, J lost 0 bases, and 7 bases lay in between. The CDR3 sequence is 15 residues long. Germline CDR1 is SGHTA and CDR2 is FQGNSA. For the CDR3, the DNA is TGTGCCAGCAGCTTAGGCGACATCTCCTACAATGAGCAGTTCTTC. It specifies CASSLGDISYNEQFF.

The rearrangement joins TRBV6-1 to TRBJ2-7, with TRBD1 as a possible D gene (6 bases). From germline, CDR1 is MNHNS and CDR2 SASEGT. The CDR3 loop spans 16 amino acids. The ends were cut back, 4 bases at V and 2 bases at J, with 18 bases in the middle. CDR3 in amino acids: CASSAPSPRQAYEQYF. The CDR3 DNA follows: TGTGCCAGCAGTGCACCCAGTCCCCGACAGGCCTACGAGCAGTACTTC.

The chain carries TRBV7-2 and TRBJ2-5, with D unresolved. This CDR3 is 14 amino acids long. Looked up from germline, CDR1 is SGHTA and CDR2 is FQGNSA. V was trimmed by 4 bases and J by 3 bases, leaving 12 bases between them. DNA for the CDR3: TGTGCCAGCAGCTGGGTAACCCGGGAAGAGACCCAGTACTTC. Translating it yields CASSWVTREETQYF.

This clone was observed a few times. The J gene is TRBJ1-5, the V gene TRBV30, with D unresolved. The CDR3 loop spans 14 amino acids. Trimming took off 3 bases at V and 1 base at J, with 10 bases between the two ends. Germline V CDR1 and CDR2: GTSNPN, SVGIG (reference sequence). The CDR3 sequence: CAWRGPGSNQPQHF. As DNA, the CDR3 is TGTGCCTGGAGGGGCCCTGGGAGCAATCAGCCCCAGCATTTT. Full variable domain (missing parts from reference TRBV30 and TRBJ1-5): SQTIHQWPATLVQPVGSPLSLECTVEGTSNPNLYWYRQAAGRGLQLLFYSVGIGQISSEVPQNLSASRPQDRQFILSSKKLLLSDSGFYLCAWRGPGSNQPQHFGDGTRLSIL.